This TCR beta chain stems from a study of blood T cells in healthy people across ages. Germline-derived CDR1 and CDR2 are MNHEY and SVGEGT. This CDR3 is built from 17 residues. The V and J ends lost 2 bases and 7 bases respectively, with 23 bases between them. The authors ran a second PCR of about 7 to 11 cycles using a sample-barcoded 5' primer and a J-beta primer mix. Every cDNA molecule bore a tag from a template-switch adaptor containing 12 random nucleotides. TCRdb reprocessed the 5' RACE reads with MiXCR, giving one entry per CDR3 protein. The sample has about 2 million distinct CDR3 sequences; 49% are singletons.

Material for sequencing was blood. The chain has TRBV6-2 or TRBV6-3 and TRBJ1-2; no firm D call. This clonotype was sampled from a woman aged 40 to 50 in good health. CDR3 in DNA: TGTGCCAGCAGTTACGAGGGTCTTCTAACTATGGCGCGTGGCTACACCTTC. Protein sequence: CASSYEGLLTMARGYTF.